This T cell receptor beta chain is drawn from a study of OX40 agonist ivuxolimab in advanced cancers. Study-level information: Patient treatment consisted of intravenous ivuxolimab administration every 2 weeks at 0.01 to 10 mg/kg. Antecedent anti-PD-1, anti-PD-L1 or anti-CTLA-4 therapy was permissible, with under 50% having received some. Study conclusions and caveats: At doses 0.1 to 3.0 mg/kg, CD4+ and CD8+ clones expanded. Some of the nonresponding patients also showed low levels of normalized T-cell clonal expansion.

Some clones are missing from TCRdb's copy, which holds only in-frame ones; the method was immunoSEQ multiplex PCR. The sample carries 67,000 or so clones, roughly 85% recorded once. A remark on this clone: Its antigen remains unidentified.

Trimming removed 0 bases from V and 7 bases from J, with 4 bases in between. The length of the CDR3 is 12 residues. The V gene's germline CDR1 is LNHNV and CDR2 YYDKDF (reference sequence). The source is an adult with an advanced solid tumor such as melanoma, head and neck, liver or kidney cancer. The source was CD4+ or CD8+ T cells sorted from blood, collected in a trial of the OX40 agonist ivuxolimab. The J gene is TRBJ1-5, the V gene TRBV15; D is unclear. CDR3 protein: CATSRDRQPQHF. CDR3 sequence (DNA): TGTGCCACCAGCAGAGATCGGCAGCCCCAGCATTTT.